A single sample is the source of the 21 T cell receptor beta chains below, sequenced in a study of cytomegalovirus exposure and HLA in healthy donors. Sequencing used immunoSEQ multiplex PCR; TCRdb keeps in-frame clones, though not all of them. The table lists 66,000 or so clones, 95% to 97% of them singletons. Source material: PBMCs. The source is a woman aged 18-29 years in good health and CMV-seropositive.

Of note for this clone: This CDR3 is also generated by other DNA sequences in the sample. This rearrangement joins TRBV28 to TRBJ1-2, with no clear D. V lost 2 bases and J 2 bases, leaving 6 bases between the germline ends. The germline V gene has CDR1 MDHEN and CDR2 SYDVKM. CDR3 size: 13 residues. The CDR3 sequence: CASSLGGNYGYTF. In nucleotides, the CDR3 is TGTGCCAGCAGTTTAGGAGGGAACTATGGCTACACCTTC.

The chain combines TRBV30 with TRBJ2-5; D is perhaps TRBD1 (6 bases). Looked up from germline, CDR1 is GTSNPN and CDR2 is SVGIG (reference sequence). CDR3 length equals 12 residues. V was shortened by 6 bases and J by 6 bases, with 14 bases between the two germline ends. The CDR3, as DNA: TGTGCCTGTACAGGGTCGGGAAAGACCCAGTACTTC. This encodes CACTGSGKTQYF.

The chain employs TRBV6-1 and TRBJ1-5, with D possibly matching TRBD1 (6 bases). The CDR3 length is 15 residues. Germline V CDR1 and CDR2: MNHNS, SASEGT. The V end was cut by 2 bases, the J end by 2 bases, with 10 bases between. The CDR3 sequence: CASSESTGRNQPQHF. In DNA, the CDR3 is TGTGCCAGCAGTGAATCGACAGGCCGCAATCAGCCCCAGCATTTT.

By frequency in the sample, this clone is medium-sized (0.01 to 0.1%). The chain couples TRBV28 to TRBJ1-1; D not certain. The CDR3 is 14 residues long. Germline V lookup: CDR1 MDHEN, CDR2 SYDVKM. The germline V and J ends were trimmed by 9 bases and 0 bases, with 14 bases remaining between them. DNA for the CDR3: TGTGCCAGTCAAGCGGCGCCGTTGAACACTGAAGCTTTCTTT. Its protein product is CASQAAPLNTEAFF.

This clone was observed once. This chain connects TRBV5-1 to TRBJ1-2; 8 bases align to TRBD1. The V gene's germline CDR1 is SGHRS and CDR2 YFSETQ. With 1 base clipped from V and 7 bases from J, the junction kept 3 bases outside the gene matches. The CDR3 contains 13 residues. CDR3 amino acids: CASSLSRGPGYTF. For the CDR3, the DNA is TGCGCCAGCAGCTTGAGCAGGGGGCCTGGCTACACCTTC.

The chain links TRBV19 to TRBJ2-7, with unresolved D. Germline V gene data show CDR1 as LNHDA and CDR2 as SQIVND (reference sequence). Trimming cost V 3 bases and J 2 bases, with 8 bases left between them. CDR3 size: 13 residues. CDR3 amino acids: CASSISQAYEQYF. The DNA for the CDR3 is TGTGCCAGTAGTATCAGTCAGGCCTACGAGCAGTACTTC.

The chain uses TRBV7-6 and TRBJ2-7; a weak D match, TRBD1 (8 bases). Germline assignment: CDR1 SGHVS and CDR2 FNYEAQ. V shed 0 bases and J shed 4 bases, with 19 bases lying between them. The length of the CDR3 is 17 residues. Written as DNA, the CDR3 is TGTGCCAGCAGCTTAGCGGCTAGCGGCCAGGGGGCATACGAGCAGTACTTC. Protein: CASSLAASGQGAYEQYF. Together with reference TRBV7-6 and TRBJ2-7, the CDR3 gives the full variable domain: GAGVSQSPRYKVTKRGQDVALRCDPISGHVSLYWYRQALGQGPEFLTYFNYEAQQDKSGLPNDRFSAERPEGSISTLTIQRTEQRDSAMYRCASSLAASGQGAYEQYFGPGTRLTVT.

This chain connects TRBV7-3 to TRBJ2-7, with TRBD2 matching 9 bases. Germline CDR1 and CDR2: SGHTA and FQGTGA. J gave up 4 bases and V 5 bases, and 6 bases lay outside the gene matches. The CDR3 is made up of 14 amino acids. CDR3 sequence (DNA): TGTGCCAGCAGCGAGGGGGGACTAGCTTACGAGCAGTACTTC. This sequence encodes CASSEGGLAYEQYF.

The chain is built from TRBV28 and TRBJ2-1, with 9 bases fitting TRBD2. This CDR3 contains 15 residues. Trimming took 3 bases from V and 4 from J; bases not matched to a gene: 4. Looked up from germline, CDR1 is MDHEN and CDR2 is SYDVKM. The CDR3, as DNA: TGTGCCAGCAGTTTGTTAGCGGGAGTATACAATGAGCAGTTCTTC. Translating it yields CASSLLAGVYNEQFF. Full variable domain (rest looked up from reference TRBV28 and TRBJ2-1): DVKVTQSSRYLVKRTGEKVFLECVQDMDHENMFWYRQDPGLGLRLIYFSYDVKMKEKGDIPEGYSVSREKKERFSLILESASTNQTSMYLCASSLLAGVYNEQFFGPGTRLTVL.

J is TRBJ2-1 and V is TRBV9, with D uncertain. V was cut by 0 bases and J by 0 bases, with 10 bases left in between. CDR3 length: 16 residues. Germline V gene sequence: CDR1 SGDLS, CDR2 YYNGEE. CDR3 nucleotide sequence: TGTGCCAGCAGCGTAGAACCGCGATACTCCTACAATGAGCAGTTCTTC. This encodes CASSVEPRYSYNEQFF. The entire variable domain, with the rest obtained from reference TRBV9 and TRBJ2-1, is as follows: DSGVTQTPKHLITATGQRVTLRCSPRSGDLSVYWYQQSLDQGLQFLIQYYNGEERAKGNILERFSAQQFPDLHSELNLSSLELGDSALYFCASSVEPRYSYNEQFFGPGTRLTVL.

The rearrangement uses TRBV7-9 and TRBJ2-1; D is possibly TRBD2 (5 bases). The ends were cut back, 4 bases at V and 4 bases at J, with 8 bases in the middle. Looked up from germline, CDR1 is SEHNR and CDR2 is FQNEAQ (reference sequence). The CDR3 is 13 amino acids. For the CDR3, the DNA is TGTGCCAGCAGCTCACTAGGTTACAATGAGCAGTTCTTC. Its protein product is CASSSLGYNEQFF.

The chain joins TRBV23-1 to TRBJ2-3, with TRBD2 matching 12 bases. TRBV23-1 is identified as an open reading frame with a role that is uncertain. The CDR3 runs 18 residues. The V and J ends lost 6 bases and 4 bases, in that order; junction bases with no gene match: 14. CDR3 region: CASRDPETSGRTADTQYF. For the CDR3, the DNA is TGCGCCAGCAGGGATCCCGAGACTAGCGGGAGAACGGCAGATACGCAGTATTTT.

This chain joins TRBV9 and TRBJ2-7, with 7 bases matching TRBD1. CDR1 and CDR2 (germline): SGDLS, YYNGEE. V lost 0 bases and J lost 2; bases outside the gene matches: 2. The CDR3 is 14 residues long. In DNA, the CDR3 is TGTGCCAGCAGCGTAGTAGGACAGGCCTACGAGCAGTACTTC. Translating it yields CASSVVGQAYEQYF.

The chain links TRBV30 to TRBJ1-1; 10 bases align to TRBD1. The CDR3 runs to 13 residues. Trimming removed 1 base from V and 5 bases from J; junction bases left unmatched: 1. Germline CDR1 and CDR2: GTSNPN and SVGIG (reference sequence). The CDR3 bases are TGTGCCTGGAGTGGGGGACAGGGGACTGAAGCTTTCTTT. This encodes CAWSGGQGTEAFF.

Details on this clone: The junction and the germline gene differ at one end; a read error may be behind it. The CDR3 loop is CASSLAGGSYEQYF. CDR3 DNA: TGTGCCAGCAGCCTAGCGGGAGGTTCCTACGAGCAGTACTTC. The chain uses TRBV7-6 and TRBJ2-7; 11 nucleotides line up with TRBD2. Germline V gives CDR1 SGHVS, CDR2 FNYEAQ. The CDR3 sequence is 14 residues long.

This chain links TRBV5-3 with TRBJ2-7; 11 positions agree with TRBD2. TRBV5-3 is reported as an ORF; its role is uncertain. The CDR3 extends over 14 amino acids. V was pared by 4 bases and J by 7 bases, with 7 bases of the junction left unmatched. The CDR3 reads CARSPGLAVREQYF. The DNA for the CDR3 is TGTGCCAGAAGCCCGGGACTAGCGGTAAGGGAGCAGTACTTC.

The chain joins TRBV7-9 to TRBJ2-5; D is perhaps TRBD2 (5 bases). V lost 4 bases to trimming and J lost 2 bases, with 14 bases between them. This CDR3 contains 15 residues. Looked up from germline, CDR1 is SEHNR and CDR2 is FQNEAQ (reference sequence). Here the CDR3 reads CASSSIRGNQETQYF. In DNA form, the CDR3 reads TGTGCCAGCAGCTCCATTCGGGGAAATCAAGAGACCCAGTACTTC.

The rearrangement links TRBV14 to TRBJ2-3; weak D call: TRBD2 (6 bases). Germline lookup yields CDR1 SGHDN and CDR2 FVKESK. Trimming removed 1 base from V and 10 bases from J, with 6 bases in between. This CDR3 region has 11 residues. The CDR3 DNA sequence: TGTGCCAGCAGCCAAGGGGGGGCGCAGTATTTT. Translating it yields CASSQGGAQYF.

The V gene is TRBV10-3, the J gene TRBJ2-7, with a possible D match to TRBD1 (6 bases). This CDR3 is 14 amino acids long. Trimming stripped 5 bases from V and 1 base from J, with 12 bases between. Germline V CDR1 and CDR2: ENHRY, SYGVKD. In DNA, the CDR3 is TGTGCCATCAGTCCGCGACAGGATTCCTACGAGCAGTACTTC. It encodes CAISPRQDSYEQYF.

This chain links TRBV27 with TRBJ2-7, with 9 positions matching TRBD1. With 5 bases clipped from V and 6 bases from J, the junction kept 8 bases outside the gene matches. The V gene's germline CDR1 is MNHEY and CDR2 SMNVEV (reference sequence). The CDR3 sequence is 14 residues long. Here the CDR3 reads CASSPDRGEGEQYF. CDR3 in DNA: TGTGCCAGCAGTCCGGACAGGGGAGAGGGCGAGCAGTACTTC.

This chain links TRBV14 with TRBJ2-1; no clear D. Trimming stripped 0 bases from V and 4 bases from J, with 4 bases between. The CDR3 loop spans 13 amino acids. Per the germline V gene, CDR1 is SGHDN and CDR2 is FVKESK. The DNA for the CDR3 is TGTGCCAGCAGCCAAGACAGTTACAATGAGCAGTTCTTC. Amino acid sequence: CASSQDSYNEQFF.